These 8 T cell receptor beta chains originate from one sample sequenced in a study of blood T cell repertoires in COVID-19. The data were produced by immunoSEQ multiplex PCR, yet TCRdb's version contains in-frame clones alone and is incomplete. Among under 300,000 clones listed, 70% to 80% were seen once. The sequenced sample was peripheral blood. Source of these receptors: a woman older than 75 with acute or convalescent COVID-19.

In its sample, this clone was seen a few times. The chain has TRBV6-2 or TRBV6-3 and TRBJ1-1; D uncertain. The CDR3 has 11 amino acids. V gave up 5 bases and J gave up 9 bases, with 10 bases separating them. CDR1 and CDR2 (germline): MNHEY, SVGEGT. The chain's CDR3 is CASSTVAQAFF. For the CDR3, the DNA is TGTGCCAGCAGTACCGTGGCTCAAGCTTTCTTT.

This clone was observed a single time. This chain connects TRBV7-9 to TRBJ2-7, with 7 bases aligning to TRBD2. Per germline, CDR1 SEHNR and CDR2 FQNEAQ (reference sequence). CDR3 size: 14 residues. J was trimmed by 5 bases and V by 5 bases; bases with no gene match: 9. CDR3 loop: CASSRGLGLDEQYF. CDR3 bases: TGTGCCAGCAGCCGCGGACTAGGTTTGGACGAGCAGTACTTC.

J is TRBJ1-2 and V is TRBV5-6; D is perhaps TRBD1 (6 bases). V was clipped by 4 bases and J by 2 bases, with 12 bases between them. In germline, CDR1 is SGHDT, CDR2 YYEEEE. The CDR3 consists of 14 residues. The CDR3: CASSPRTANYGYTF. CDR3 bases: TGTGCCAGCAGCCCCCGGACAGCCAACTATGGCTACACCTTC.

The chain uses TRBV13 and TRBJ2-3; 7 bases fit TRBD2. Germline assignment: CDR1 PRHDT and CDR2 FYEKMQ (reference sequence). This CDR3 has 15 residues. V lost 3 bases to trimming and J lost 0 bases; unmatched junction nucleotides: 3. The CDR3 sequence: CASSLWGGSTDTQYF. CDR3 sequence (DNA): TGTGCCAGCAGCTTGTGGGGGGGAAGCACAGATACGCAGTATTTT.

The chain carries TRBV7-9 and TRBJ1-4, with TRBD1 as a possible D gene (6 bases). There are 14 residues in the CDR3. V lost 6 bases, J lost 8 bases, and 16 bases lay in between. In germline, CDR1 is SEHNR, CDR2 FQNEAQ (reference sequence). In DNA form, the CDR3 reads TGTGCCAGCAGATTTACAGGGCTCGGGGAAAAACTGTTTTTT. It is translated as CASRFTGLGEKLFF.

V is TRBV5-1 and J is TRBJ1-6; D is perhaps TRBD1 (5 bases). CDR1 and CDR2 from the germline V gene are SGHRS and YFSETQ. The V and J ends lost 5 bases and 7 bases respectively, with 13 bases between them. The CDR3 sequence is 14 residues long. The CDR3 nucleotides are TGCGCCAGCAGGGGGGAAGGGAGGAATTCACCCCTCCACTTT. It is translated as CASRGEGRNSPLHF.

Note on this clone: A junction boundary mismatches the germline segment, possibly from a read error. The chain has TRBV6-5 and TRBJ1-1, with D uncertain. The CDR3 totals 13 residues. Germline-derived CDR1 and CDR2 are MNHEY and SVGAGI. CDR3 nucleotide sequence: TGTGCCAGCAGTTACTCGATTACAGCTGAGGCTTTCTTT. This encodes CASSYSITAEAFF.

The chain carries TRBV19 and TRBJ2-7; TRBD2 matches 8 bases. Germline V gives CDR1 LNHDA, CDR2 SQIVND (reference sequence). Germline trimming cut 3 bases from V and 0 bases from J; bases unmatched to any gene: 7. This CDR3 spans 16 amino acids. The CDR3, as DNA: TGTGCCAGTAGTATCGGGGGGGCCTTGGTCTCCTACGAGCAGTACTTC. Translating gives CASSIGGALVSYEQYF.